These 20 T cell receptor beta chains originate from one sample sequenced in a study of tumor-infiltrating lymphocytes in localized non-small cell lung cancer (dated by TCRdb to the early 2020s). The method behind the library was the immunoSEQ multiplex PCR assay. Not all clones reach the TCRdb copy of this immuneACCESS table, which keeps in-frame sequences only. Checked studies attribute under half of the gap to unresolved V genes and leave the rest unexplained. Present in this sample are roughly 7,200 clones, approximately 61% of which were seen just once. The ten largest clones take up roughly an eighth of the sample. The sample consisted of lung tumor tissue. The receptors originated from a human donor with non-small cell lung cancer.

The CDR3 nucleotides are TGCAGCGTTGCCGATTACAATGAGCAGTTCTTC. This codes for CSVADYNEQFF. This chain joins TRBV29-1 and TRBJ2-1; D not certain. Germline values: CDR1 SQVTM, CDR2 ANQGSEA. The length of the CDR3 is 11 residues. V dropped 4 bases and J dropped 4 bases, with 5 bases sitting between them.

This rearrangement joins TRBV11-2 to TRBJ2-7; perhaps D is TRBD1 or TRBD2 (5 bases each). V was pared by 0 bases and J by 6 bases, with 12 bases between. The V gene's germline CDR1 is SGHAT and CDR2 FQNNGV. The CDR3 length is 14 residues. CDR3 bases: TGTGCCAGCAGCTTAGATCGCCAGGGAGTCGAGCAGTACTTC. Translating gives CASSLDRQGVEQYF.

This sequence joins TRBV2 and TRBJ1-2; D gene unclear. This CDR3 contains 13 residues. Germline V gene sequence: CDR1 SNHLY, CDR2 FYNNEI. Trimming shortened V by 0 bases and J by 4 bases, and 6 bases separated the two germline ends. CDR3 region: CASSEAPSYGYTF. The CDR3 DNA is TGTGCCAGCAGTGAAGCCCCCAGCTATGGCTACACCTTC.

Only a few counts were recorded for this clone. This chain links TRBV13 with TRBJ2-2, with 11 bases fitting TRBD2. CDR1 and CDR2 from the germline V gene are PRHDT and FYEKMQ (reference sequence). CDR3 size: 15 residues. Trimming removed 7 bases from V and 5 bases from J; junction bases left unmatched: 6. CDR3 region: CASTHSGRATGELFF. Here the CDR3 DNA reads TGTGCCAGCACTCATAGCGGGAGGGCGACCGGGGAGCTGTTTTTT. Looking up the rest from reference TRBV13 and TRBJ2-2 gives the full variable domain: AAGVIQSPRHLIKEKRETATLKCYPIPRHDTVYWYQQGPGQDPQFLISFYEKMQSDKGSIPDRFSAQQFSDYHSELNMSSLELGDSALYFCASTHSGRATGELFFGEGSRLTVL.

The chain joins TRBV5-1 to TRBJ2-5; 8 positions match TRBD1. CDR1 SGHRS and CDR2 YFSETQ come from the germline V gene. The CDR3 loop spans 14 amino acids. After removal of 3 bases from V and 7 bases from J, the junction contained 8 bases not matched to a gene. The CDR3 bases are TGCGCCAGCAGCTCGATGGACAGGGTGGGGACCCAGTACTTC. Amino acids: CASSSMDRVGTQYF.

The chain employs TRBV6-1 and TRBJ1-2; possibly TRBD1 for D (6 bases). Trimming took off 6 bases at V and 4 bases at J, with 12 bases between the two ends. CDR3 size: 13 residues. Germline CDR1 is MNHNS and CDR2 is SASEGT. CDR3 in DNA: TGTGCCAGCAGACAGGGATGGCTCTATGGCTACACCTTC. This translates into CASRQGWLYGYTF.

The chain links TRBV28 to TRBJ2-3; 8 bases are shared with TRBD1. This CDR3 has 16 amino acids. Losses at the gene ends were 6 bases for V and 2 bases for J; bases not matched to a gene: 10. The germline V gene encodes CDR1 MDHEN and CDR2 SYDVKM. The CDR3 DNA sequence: TGTGCCAGCAGAGGAGGGACAGGCTTTTTCACAGATACGCAGTATTTT. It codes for CASRGGTGFFTDTQYF.

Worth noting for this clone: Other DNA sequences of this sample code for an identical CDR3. CDR3 loop: CASSLVAGAGGTYNEQFF. CDR3 in DNA: TGTGCCAGCAGCTTAGTGGCTGGAGCGGGGGGAACCTACAATGAGCAGTTCTTC. V usage is TRBV7-6 and J usage is TRBJ2-1, with 9 bases identical to TRBD2. The V gene's germline CDR1 is SGHVS and CDR2 FNYEAQ. This CDR3 has 18 amino acids. Unmatched junction bases numbered 9, after V lost 1 base and J lost 2 bases.

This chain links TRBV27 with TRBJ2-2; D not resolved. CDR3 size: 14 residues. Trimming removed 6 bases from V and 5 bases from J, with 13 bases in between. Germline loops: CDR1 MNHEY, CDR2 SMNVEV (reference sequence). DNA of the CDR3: TGTGCCAGCAGCCGGTCCGGAAGGACCGGGGAGCTGTTTTTT. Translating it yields CASSRSGRTGELFF.

CDR3 DNA sequence: TGTGCCAGCAGCTTTCCCTACAGGGGAGGAGAAAACATTCAGTACTTC. Its protein is CASSFPYRGGENIQYF. The rearrangement links TRBV7-8 to TRBJ2-4, with TRBD1 as a possible D gene (7 bases). The V end lost 3 bases, the J end lost 5 bases, and 17 bases lay between the germline ends. The germline V gene encodes CDR1 SGHVS and CDR2 FQNEAQ. The CDR3 loop spans 16 amino acids. The entire variable domain, with the rest obtained from reference TRBV7-8 and TRBJ2-4, is as follows: GAGVSQSPRYKVAKRGQDVALRCDPISGHVSLFWYQQALGQGPEFLTYFQNEAQLDKSGLPSDRFFAERPEGSVSTLKIQRTQQEDSAVYLCASSFPYRGGENIQYFGAGTRLSVL.

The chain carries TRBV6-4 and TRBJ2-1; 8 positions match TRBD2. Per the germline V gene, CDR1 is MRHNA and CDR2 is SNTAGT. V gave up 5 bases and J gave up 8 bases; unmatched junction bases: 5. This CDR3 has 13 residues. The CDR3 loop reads CASSSGRGDEQFF. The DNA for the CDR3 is TGTGCCAGCAGTAGCGGGAGAGGCGATGAGCAGTTCTTC.

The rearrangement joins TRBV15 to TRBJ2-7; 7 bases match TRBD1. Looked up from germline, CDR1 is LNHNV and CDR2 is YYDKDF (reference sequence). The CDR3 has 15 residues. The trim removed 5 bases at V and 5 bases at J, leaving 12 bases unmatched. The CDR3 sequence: CATSLGPGQLNEQYF. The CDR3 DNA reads TGTGCCACCAGCTTAGGACCGGGACAGTTAAACGAGCAGTACTTC. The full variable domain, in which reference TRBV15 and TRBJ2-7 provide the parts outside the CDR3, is DAMVIQNPRYQVTQFGKPVTLSCSQTLNHNVMYWYQQKSSQAPKLLFHYYDKDFNNEADTPDNFQSRRPNTSFCFLDIRSPGLGDTAMYLCATSLGPGQLNEQYFGPGTRLTVT.

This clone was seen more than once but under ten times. The CDR3 loop is CASSPRSGSFYNEQFF. CDR3 nucleotides: TGTGCCAGCAGTCCCCGGAGCGGGAGTTTCTACAATGAGCAGTTCTTC. The rearrangement links TRBV28 to TRBJ2-1, with TRBD2 matching over 8 bases. The junction had 9 bases not matched to a gene; V was cut back by 5 bases and J by 3 bases. There are 16 residues in the CDR3. CDR1 and CDR2 (germline): MDHEN, SYDVKM.

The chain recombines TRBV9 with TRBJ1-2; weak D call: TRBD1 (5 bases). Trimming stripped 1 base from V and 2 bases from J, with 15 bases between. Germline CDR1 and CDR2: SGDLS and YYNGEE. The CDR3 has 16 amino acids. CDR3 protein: CASSVIQGSLNYGYTF. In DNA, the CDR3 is TGTGCCAGCAGCGTAATCCAGGGCTCCTTAAACTATGGCTACACCTTC.

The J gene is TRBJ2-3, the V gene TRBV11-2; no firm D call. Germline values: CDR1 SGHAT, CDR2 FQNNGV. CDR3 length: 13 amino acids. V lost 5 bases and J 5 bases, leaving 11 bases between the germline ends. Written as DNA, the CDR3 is TGTGCCAGCAGCCAACGCCCCCAAGATACGCAGTATTTT. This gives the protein CASSQRPQDTQYF.

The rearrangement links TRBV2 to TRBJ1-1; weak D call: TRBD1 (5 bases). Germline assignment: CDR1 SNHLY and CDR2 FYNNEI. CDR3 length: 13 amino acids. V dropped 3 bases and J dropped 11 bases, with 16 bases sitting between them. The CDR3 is CASSELGARSAFF. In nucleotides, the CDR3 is TGTGCCAGCAGTGAGCTCGGGGCAAGGTCTGCTTTCTTT.

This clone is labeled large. The CDR3 protein is CASSLGGVITGELFF. The CDR3 region has the DNA TGTGCCAGCAGCTTGGGCGGAGTTATCACCGGGGAGCTGTTTTTT. The chain combines TRBV25-1 with TRBJ2-2; unclear D gene. V was clipped by 6 bases and J by 4 bases, with 15 bases between them. Germline CDR1 MGHDK, CDR2 SYGVNS. The CDR3 length is 15 residues.

CDR3 coding DNA: TGTGCCAGCAGCCTCCTCGCTAGGGGGCTTAGTGAAAAACTGTTTTTT. Translation gives CASSLLARGLSEKLFF. The J gene is TRBJ1-4, the V gene TRBV7-2, with 7 nucleotides matching TRBD1. CDR3 size: 16 residues. V lost 5 bases to trimming and J lost 7 bases; unmatched junction nucleotides: 13. Looked up from germline, CDR1 is SGHTA and CDR2 is FQGNSA.

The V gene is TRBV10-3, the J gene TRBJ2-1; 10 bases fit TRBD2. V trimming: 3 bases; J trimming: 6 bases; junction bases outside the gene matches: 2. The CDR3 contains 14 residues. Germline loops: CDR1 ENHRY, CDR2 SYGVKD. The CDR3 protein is CAISDERGGNEQFF. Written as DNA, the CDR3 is TGTGCCATCAGTGATGAGCGGGGGGGCAATGAGCAGTTCTTC.

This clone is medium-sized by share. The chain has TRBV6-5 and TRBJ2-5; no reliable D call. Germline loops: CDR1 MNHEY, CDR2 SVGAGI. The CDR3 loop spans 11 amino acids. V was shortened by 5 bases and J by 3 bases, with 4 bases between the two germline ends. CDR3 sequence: CASSHKETQYF. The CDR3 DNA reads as TGTGCCAGCAGTCACAAAGAGACCCAGTACTTC.